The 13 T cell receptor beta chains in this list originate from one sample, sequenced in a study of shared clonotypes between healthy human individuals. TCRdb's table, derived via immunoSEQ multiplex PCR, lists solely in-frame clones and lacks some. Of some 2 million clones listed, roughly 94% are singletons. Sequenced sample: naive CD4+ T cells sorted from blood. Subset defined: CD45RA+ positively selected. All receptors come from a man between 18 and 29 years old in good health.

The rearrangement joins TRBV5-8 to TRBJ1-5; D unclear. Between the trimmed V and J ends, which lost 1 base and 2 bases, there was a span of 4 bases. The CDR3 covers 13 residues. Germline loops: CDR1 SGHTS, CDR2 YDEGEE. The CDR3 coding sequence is TGTGCCAGCAGCTTGTACCGCAATCAGCCCCAGCATTTT. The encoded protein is CASSLYRNQPQHF.

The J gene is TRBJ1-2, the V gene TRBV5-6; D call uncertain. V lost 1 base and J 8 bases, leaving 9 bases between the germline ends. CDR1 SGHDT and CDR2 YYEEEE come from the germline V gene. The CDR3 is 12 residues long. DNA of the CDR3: TGTGCCAGCAGCTTGATTCTGGGCGGCTACACCTTC. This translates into CASSLILGGYTF.

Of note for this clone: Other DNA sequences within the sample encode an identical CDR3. As DNA, the CDR3 is TGTGCCAGCTCACCCGACAGGAACTATGGCTACACCTTC. It encodes CASSPDRNYGYTF. The chain joins TRBV18 to TRBJ1-2; D may be TRBD1 (6 bases). Trimming removed 3 bases from V and 2 bases from J, with 7 bases in between. The germline gives CDR1 KGHSH, CDR2 LQKENI. The CDR3 is 13 residues long.

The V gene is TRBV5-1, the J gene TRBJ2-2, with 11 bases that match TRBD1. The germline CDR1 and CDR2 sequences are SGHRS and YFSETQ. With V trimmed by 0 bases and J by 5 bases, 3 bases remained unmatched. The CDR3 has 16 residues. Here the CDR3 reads CASSLGTGGQTGELFF. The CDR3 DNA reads TGCGCCAGCAGCTTGGGGACAGGGGGCCAGACCGGGGAGCTGTTTTTT.

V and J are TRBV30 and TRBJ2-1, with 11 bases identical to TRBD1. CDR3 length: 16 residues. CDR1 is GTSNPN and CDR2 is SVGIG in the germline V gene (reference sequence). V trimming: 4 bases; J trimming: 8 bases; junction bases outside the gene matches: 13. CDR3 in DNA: TGTGCCTGGAATAACCCCCGGGACAGGGGGGGCGATGAGCAGTTCTTC. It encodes CAWNNPRDRGGDEQFF.

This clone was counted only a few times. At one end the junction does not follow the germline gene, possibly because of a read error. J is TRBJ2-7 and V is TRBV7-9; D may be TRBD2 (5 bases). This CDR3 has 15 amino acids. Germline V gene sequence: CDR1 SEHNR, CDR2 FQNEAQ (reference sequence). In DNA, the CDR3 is TGTGCCAGCAGCCGTCTGAGGGATCGGTCCTCCGAGCAGTACTTC. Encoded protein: CASSRLRDRSSEQYF.

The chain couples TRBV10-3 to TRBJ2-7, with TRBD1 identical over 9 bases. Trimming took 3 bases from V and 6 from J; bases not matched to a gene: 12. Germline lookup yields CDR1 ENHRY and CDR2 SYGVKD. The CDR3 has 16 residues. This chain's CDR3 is CAISDINRGREGEQYF. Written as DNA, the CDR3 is TGTGCCATCAGTGACATAAACAGGGGGCGCGAGGGCGAGCAGTACTTC.

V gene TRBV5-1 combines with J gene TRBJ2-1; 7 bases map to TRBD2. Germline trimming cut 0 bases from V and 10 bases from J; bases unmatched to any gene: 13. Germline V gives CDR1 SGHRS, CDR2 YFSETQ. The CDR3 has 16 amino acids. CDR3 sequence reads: CASSLDLAAPIREQFF. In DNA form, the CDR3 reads TGCGCCAGCAGCTTGGACCTAGCGGCGCCCATTAGGGAGCAGTTCTTC.

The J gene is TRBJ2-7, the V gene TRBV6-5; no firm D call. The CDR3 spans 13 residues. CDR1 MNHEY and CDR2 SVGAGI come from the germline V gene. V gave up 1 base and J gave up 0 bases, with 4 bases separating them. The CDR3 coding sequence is TGTGCCAGCAGTTACTTAGTCTCCTACGAGCAGTACTTC. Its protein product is CASSYLVSYEQYF.

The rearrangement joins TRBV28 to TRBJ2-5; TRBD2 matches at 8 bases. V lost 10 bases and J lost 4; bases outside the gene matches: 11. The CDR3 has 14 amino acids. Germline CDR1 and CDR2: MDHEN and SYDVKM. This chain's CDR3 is CATAGGPGGETQYF. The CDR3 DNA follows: TGTGCCACCGCGGGAGGCCCGGGGGGAGAGACCCAGTACTTC.

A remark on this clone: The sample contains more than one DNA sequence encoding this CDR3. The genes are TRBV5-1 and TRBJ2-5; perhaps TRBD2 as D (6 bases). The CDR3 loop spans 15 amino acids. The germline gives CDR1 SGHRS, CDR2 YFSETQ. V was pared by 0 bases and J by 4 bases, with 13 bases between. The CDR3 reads CASSLETPEGETQYF. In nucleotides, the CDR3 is TGCGCCAGCAGCTTGGAGACACCGGAGGGAGAGACCCAGTACTTC.

DNA for the CDR3: TGTGCCAGCAGCTTGGACTCGGCCAGCTCCTACAATGAGCAGTTCTTC. It codes for CASSLDSASSYNEQFF. The chain employs TRBV5-4 and TRBJ2-1; D gene uncertain. Germline V CDR1 and CDR2: SGHNT, YYREEE (reference sequence). CDR3 size: 16 residues. Trimming removed 0 bases at V and 0 bases at J, with 10 bases between.

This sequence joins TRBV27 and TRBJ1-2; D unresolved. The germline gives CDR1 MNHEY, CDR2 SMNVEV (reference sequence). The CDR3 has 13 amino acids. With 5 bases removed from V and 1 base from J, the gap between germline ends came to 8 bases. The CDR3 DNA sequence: TGTGCCAGCAGTATCACACTTAACTATGGCTACACCTTC. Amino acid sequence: CASSITLNYGYTF.